The 3 T cell receptor beta chains listed next were all sequenced from one sample in a study of cytomegalovirus exposure and HLA in healthy donors. The PCR made use of 60 Vbeta and 13 Jbeta primers. Assay: immunoSEQ multiplex PCR; the TCRdb copy retains only in-frame clones and omits some. The table includes under 200,000 clones, 75% to 85% detected once. Sample: PBMCs. The receptors were sampled from a woman under 40 in good health and CMV-seropositive.

Only a few counts were recorded for this clone. The rearrangement links TRBV19 to TRBJ2-3; 10 nucleotides agree with TRBD2. There are 15 residues in the CDR3. Trimming removed 3 bases from V and 2 bases from J; junction bases left unmatched: 2. Germline-derived CDR1 and CDR2 are LNHDA and SQIVND (reference sequence). The CDR3 DNA reads TGTGCCAGTAGTATTGGACTAGCGGTCACAGATACGCAGTATTTT. It yields the protein CASSIGLAVTDTQYF.

The rearrangement joins TRBV5-1 to TRBJ1-2; 11 bases align to TRBD1. CDR1 and CDR2 (germline): SGHRS, YFSETQ. The CDR3 loop spans 15 amino acids. Trimming took 4 bases from V and 6 from J; bases not matched to a gene: 8. The CDR3 DNA reads as TGCGCCAGCAGCGGGAGGACAGGGGGCCGGGATGGCTACACCTTC. Encoded protein: CASSGRTGGRDGYTF.

The rearrangement links TRBV28 to TRBJ2-3; no firm D call. The germline V gene encodes CDR1 MDHEN and CDR2 SYDVKM. The germline V and J ends were trimmed by 3 bases and 9 bases, with 13 bases remaining between them. CDR3 length equals 13 residues. The CDR3 spells CASSLNSPRTQYF. CDR3 coding DNA: TGTGCCAGCAGTTTGAACTCTCCTAGGACGCAGTATTTT.